This T cell receptor beta chain was identified during a study of T cells in Graves' hyperthyroidism and ophthalmopathy. Points from the study as a whole: A model using 13 V-J features told ophthalmopathy apart from stable hyperthyroidism.

This clonotype was recorded many times. Its antigen is undetermined. Amplification of TCR beta CDR3 regions was performed using RNA transcripts as template. First-round RT-PCR with HTBI primers amplified the TCR CDR3 region. A single record per CDR3 protein comes from TCRdb applying MiXCR to the multiplex PCR reads. The repertoire holds about 600,000 distinct CDR3 sequences, with about 14% as singletons. V was shortened by 11 bases and J by 1 base, with 8 bases between the two germline ends. This CDR3 has 11 amino acids. Per the germline V gene, CDR1 is MDHEN and CDR2 is SYDVKM. The V gene is TRBV28, the J gene TRBJ1-1, with D maybe TRBD1 (5 bases). Sequencing was performed on blood. This TCR came from a woman between 50 and 59 years old with Graves' ophthalmopathy. CDR3 region: CAGGENTEAFF. The CDR3, as DNA: TGTGCCGGGGGGGAGAACACTGAAGCTTTCTTT.